This T cell receptor beta chain originates from a study of T cell changes during pregnancy in multiple sclerosis. The CDR3 extends over 15 amino acids. Per the germline V gene, CDR1 is SGHRS and CDR2 is YFSETQ. V was clipped by 3 bases and J by 3 bases, with 16 bases between them. Produced via immunoSEQ multiplex PCR; TCRdb's table is partial and in-frame only. The data contain approximately 31,000 clones, 75% to 90% of them seen just once; the ten biggest clones take up about 6.4%. The receptor was derived from a female donor with multiple sclerosis, enrolled in a pregnancy study. The sample here was CD8+ T cells from peripheral blood mononuclear cells, taken in the second trimester of pregnancy. The genes are TRBV5-1 and TRBJ2-7, with D possibly TRBD1 on 7 matching bases. DNA for the CDR3: TGCGCCAGCAGCTGGCGGGACAGCCTTATCTACGAGCAGTACTTC. Protein sequence: CASSWRDSLIYEQYF. The full variable domain, its missing parts supplied by reference TRBV5-1 and TRBJ2-7, is KAGVTQTPRYLIKTRGQQVTLSCSPISGHRSVSWYQQTPGQGLQFLFEYFSETQRNKGNFPGRFSGRQFSNSRSEMNVSTLELGDSALYLCASSWRDSLIYEQYFGPGTRLTVT.